Listed below are T cell receptor beta chains from one sample, sequenced in a study of response to subunit inactivated influenza vaccine. TCRdb passed the RT-PCR reads through MiXCR, listing each CDR3 protein once. Seen here are around 300,000 distinct CDR3 sequences, around 22% observed once, and the top ten hold about a tenth. The material sequenced was PBMCs from blood, taken about 19 months after vaccination. These receptors were taken from a man between 50 and 75 years old who received an inactivated influenza vaccine. Each CDR3 is given with its conserved first and last residue. A D gene is named only where the DNA matches it firmly. The size of a clone is reported for some rows only, either as once, few or many, or as a class for expanded clones.

D: .
V: TRBV7-7
J: TRBJ2-3
size: .
CDR3: CASSFKGSGTDTQYF
DNA: TGTGCTAGCAGCTTTAAGGGTTCAGGCACAGATACGCAGTATTTT

D: TRBD1
V: TRBV3-1
J: TRBJ2-7
size: .
CDR3: CASSVGTGGFYEQYF
DNA: TGTGCCAGCAGCGTTGGGACAGGGGGCTTCTACGAGCAGTACTTC

D: TRBD1
V: TRBV4-1
J: TRBJ1-1
size: few
CDR3: CASSQTTGVNTEAFF
DNA: TGCGCCAGCAGCCAGACGACAGGGGTTAACACTGAAGCTTTCTTT

D: .
V: TRBV4-1
J: TRBJ2-7
size: .
CDR3: CASSQDWGYEQYF
DNA: TGCGCCAGCAGCCAAGATTGGGGATACGAGCAGTACTTC

D: .
V: TRBV12-3/TRBV12-4
J: TRBJ2-5
size: .
CDR3: CASSFGGANQETQYF
DNA: TGTGCCAGCAGTTTTGGCGGGGCAAACCAAGAGACCCAGTACTTC

D: TRBD2
V: TRBV20-1
J: TRBJ2-3
size: .
CDR3: CSARTSGGAQYF
DNA: TGCAGTGCGCGGACTAGCGGGGGCGCGCAGTATTTT

D: TRBD1
V: TRBV29-1
J: TRBJ1-4
size: .
CDR3: CSVRDRGRETNEKLFF
DNA: TGCAGCGTCCGCGACAGGGGGCGCGAAACTAATGAAAAACTGTTTTTT

D: .
V: TRBV5-1
J: TRBJ2-3
size: few
CDR3: CASTRDSGPSTDTQYF
DNA: TGCGCCAGCACCCGGGATAGCGGTCCTAGCACAGATACGCAGTATTTT

D: TRBD2
V: TRBV5-1
J: TRBJ2-7
size: once
CDR3: CASSLYLPGLAGVFYEQYF
DNA: TGCGCCAGCAGCTTGTACCTCCCCGGACTAGCGGGAGTGTTCTACGAGCAGTACTTC

D: .
V: TRBV28
J: TRBJ1-3
size: few
CDR3: CASLGRISGNTIYF
DNA: TGTGCCAGCTTGGGACGGATCTCTGGAAACACCATATATTTT

D: .
V: TRBV7-9
J: TRBJ1-1
size: few
CDR3: CASSSPGGIHTEAFF
DNA: TGTGCCAGCAGCTCCCCGGGGGGGATACACACTGAAGCTTTCTTT

D: .
V: TRBV5-6
J: TRBJ2-7
size: many
CDR3: CASSASAYEQYF
DNA: TGTGCCAGCAGCGCATCAGCCTACGAGCAGTACTTC

D: .
V: TRBV7-2
J: TRBJ1-1
size: .
CDR3: CASSLGYQANTEAFF
DNA: TGTGCCAGCAGCTTAGGTTACCAGGCTAACACTGAAGCTTTCTTT

D: TRBD1
V: TRBV11-1
J: TRBJ2-3
size: many
CDR3: CASSSGVGQGLKADTQYF
DNA: TGTGCCAGCAGCTCCGGGGTAGGACAGGGGCTTAAAGCAGATACGCAGTATTTT

D: TRBD2
V: TRBV4-1
J: TRBJ2-1
size: .
CDR3: CASSQDPISGRIPREQFF
DNA: TGCGCCAGCAGCCAAGACCCCATTAGCGGGAGGATCCCCAGGGAGCAGTTCTTC

D: TRBD1
V: TRBV7-2
J: TRBJ1-1
size: few
CDR3: CASRTGQGVSAFF
DNA: TGTGCCAGCAGAACGGGACAGGGAGTGTCAGCTTTCTTT

D: .
V: TRBV2
J: TRBJ1-1
size: few
CDR3: CASKVAGAEAFF
DNA: TGTGCCAGCAAGGTGGCAGGAGCTGAAGCTTTCTTT

D: .
V: TRBV5-1
J: TRBJ1-2
size: .
CDR3: CASSLAAGPAGYTF
DNA: TGCGCCAGCAGCTTGGCCGCAGGTCCCGCCGGCTACACCTTC

D: TRBD2
V: TRBV20-1
J: TRBJ2-3
size: .
CDR3: CSARTGTSGASTDTQYF
DNA: TGCAGTGCAAGAACCGGGACTAGCGGGGCTAGCACAGATACGCAGTATTTT

D: .
V: TRBV29-1
J: TRBJ1-2
size: few
CDR3: CSVDSGYGYTF
DNA: TGCAGCGTTGATTCGGGGTATGGCTACACCTTC

D: TRBD2
V: TRBV29-1
J: TRBJ2-5
size: .
CDR3: CSVQRLAGREETQYF
DNA: TGCAGCGTCCAAAGACTAGCGGGGCGGGAAGAGACCCAGTACTTC

D: TRBD1
V: TRBV29-1
J: TRBJ1-2
size: few
CDR3: CSVATGGLGGYTF
DNA: TGCAGCGTTGCTACAGGGGGCTTGGGTGGCTACACCTTC

D: TRBD2
V: TRBV6-2/TRBV6-3
J: TRBJ2-3
size: .
CDR3: CASRQLAGEDTQYF
DNA: TGTGCCAGCAGACAACTAGCGGGGGAAGATACGCAGTATTTT

D: TRBD1
V: TRBV5-1
J: TRBJ2-3
size: few
CDR3: CASSQQGPSTDTQYF
DNA: TGCGCCAGCAGCCAACAGGGGCCTAGCACAGATACGCAGTATTTT

D: .
V: TRBV10-3
J: TRBJ2-7
size: .
CDR3: CAISEEGTLYEQYF
DNA: TGTGCCATCAGTGAGGAGGGTACCCTCTACGAGCAGTACTTC

D: TRBD1
V: TRBV5-4
J: TRBJ1-2
size: few
CDR3: CASSVRDRVGYGYTF
DNA: TGTGCCAGCAGCGTCCGGGACAGGGTAGGCTATGGCTACACCTTC

D: TRBD1
V: TRBV28
J: TRBJ1-1
size: few
CDR3: CASSLTGEAFF
DNA: TGTGCCAGCAGCCTGACAGGGGAAGCTTTCTTT

D: .
V: TRBV4-2
J: TRBJ1-1
size: many
CDR3: CASSQGPGMNTEAFF
DNA: TGTGCCAGCAGCCAAGGTCCGGGAATGAACACTGAAGCTTTCTTT

D: .
V: TRBV15
J: TRBJ2-2
size: few
CDR3: CATSAMRGGSGELFF
DNA: TGTGCCACCAGCGCCATGAGGGGGGGAAGCGGGGAGCTGTTTTTT

D: .
V: TRBV20-1
J: TRBJ1-5
size: many
CDR3: CSALIASNQPQHF
DNA: TGCAGTGCGTTAATTGCTAGCAATCAGCCCCAGCATTTT

D: TRBD1
V: TRBV12-3/TRBV12-4
J: TRBJ1-5
size: .
CDR3: CASSRDRNSNQPQHF
DNA: TGTGCCAGCAGCCGGGACAGAAATAGCAATCAGCCCCAGCATTTT

D: .
V: TRBV7-9
J: TRBJ1-1
size: .
CDR3: CASRTGHRNTEAFF
DNA: TGTGCCAGCAGAACGGGACACCGGAACACTGAAGCTTTCTTT

D: .
V: TRBV12-3/TRBV12-4
J: TRBJ1-1
size: .
CDR3: CASSTPPLGNTEAFF
DNA: TGTGCCAGCAGTACTCCCCCTTTGGGGAACACTGAAGCTTTCTTT

D: TRBD2
V: TRBV5-1
J: TRBJ2-3
size: .
CDR3: CASSASLAGGTDTQYF
DNA: TGCGCCAGCAGCGCGTCACTAGCGGGAGGGACAGATACGCAGTATTTT

D: .
V: TRBV7-2
J: TRBJ1-1
size: .
CDR3: CASSNQGGLGTEAFF
DNA: TGTGCCAGCAGCAATCAAGGGGGGCTGGGCACTGAAGCTTTCTTT

D: TRBD2
V: TRBV20-1
J: TRBJ2-3
size: .
CDR3: CSAGRTSDRTDTQYF
DNA: TGCAGTGCTGGACGGACTAGCGACCGCACAGATACGCAGTATTTT

D: .
V: TRBV20-1
J: TRBJ2-6
size: .
CDR3: CSATREQGSSVLTF
DNA: TGCAGTGCCACGAGAGAGCAGGGGTCCTCCGTCCTGACTTTC

D: .
V: TRBV27
J: TRBJ2-1
size: .
CDR3: CASSLGTFGTLRYNEQFF
DNA: TGTGCCAGCAGTTTAGGGACCTTCGGGACTCTCCGGTACAATGAGCAGTTCTTC

D: .
V: TRBV28
J: TRBJ2-5
size: few
CDR3: CASTEQGGQETQYF
DNA: TGTGCCAGCACCGAACAGGGAGGCCAAGAGACCCAGTACTTC

D: .
V: TRBV20-1
J: TRBJ1-1
size: few
CDR3: CSASIGGVNTEAFF
DNA: TGCAGTGCTAGTATTGGGGGGGTGAACACTGAAGCTTTCTTT

D: TRBD1
V: TRBV18
J: TRBJ1-1
size: many
CDR3: CASSPGQDTEAFF
DNA: TGTGCCAGCTCACCCGGACAGGACACTGAAGCTTTCTTT

D: .
V: TRBV19
J: TRBJ2-7
size: few
CDR3: CASSIKGPVHPYEQYF
DNA: TGTGCCAGTAGTATAAAGGGACCAGTCCATCCCTACGAGCAGTACTTC

D: TRBD2
V: TRBV7-8
J: TRBJ2-3
size: .
CDR3: CASSSPPGTSLSDTQYF
DNA: TGTGCCAGCAGCTCGCCGCCCGGGACTAGCTTGTCAGATACGCAGTATTTT

D: .
V: TRBV12-3/TRBV12-4
J: TRBJ2-3
size: few
CDR3: CASSLPHSGIKTQYF
DNA: TGTGCCAGCAGTTTACCCCACTCCGGGATAAAGACGCAGTATTTT

D: .
V: TRBV30
J: TRBJ1-2
size: .
CDR3: CAWSHAGEFYGYTF
DNA: TGTGCCTGGAGTCATGCGGGGGAATTCTATGGCTACACCTTC

D: .
V: TRBV6-5
J: TRBJ1-1
size: .
CDR3: CASSYESQDTEAFF
DNA: TGTGCCAGCAGTTACGAAAGCCAAGACACTGAAGCTTTCTTT

D: TRBD1
V: TRBV12-3/TRBV12-4
J: TRBJ1-1
size: few
CDR3: CASSPADRGSRANTEAFF
DNA: TGTGCCAGCAGTCCCGCCGACAGGGGCAGTCGGGCGAACACTGAAGCTTTCTTT

D: TRBD1
V: TRBV15
J: TRBJ1-1
size: .
CDR3: CATSPQGGLPVWNTEAFF
DNA: TGTGCCACCAGCCCTCAAGGGGGCCTACCGGTCTGGAACACTGAAGCTTTCTTT

D: TRBD1
V: TRBV28
J: TRBJ1-5
size: few
CDR3: CASSLSTGWGNSNQPQHF
DNA: TGTGCCAGCAGTTTATCGACAGGGTGGGGCAATAGCAATCAGCCCCAGCATTTT

D: TRBD1
V: TRBV20-1
J: TRBJ1-1
size: .
CDR3: CSARGQGGNTEAFF
DNA: TGCAGTGCTAGAGGACAGGGGGGGAACACTGAAGCTTTCTTT

D: .
V: TRBV10-3
J: TRBJ1-5
size: few
CDR3: CAISEGDQPQHF
DNA: TGTGCCATCAGTGAAGGGGATCAGCCCCAGCATTTT

D: .
V: TRBV5-4
J: TRBJ2-2
size: .
CDR3: CASSFGAPNTGELFF
DNA: TGTGCCAGCAGCTTCGGCGCGCCGAACACCGGGGAGCTGTTTTTT